Described below is a single T cell receptor beta chain sequence and its context. Its antigen is still unknown. This CDR3 contains 14 residues. This specimen comes from a study of shared clonotypes between healthy human individuals. At the level of the study: There were three CD4 naive, three CD4 memory, two CD8 naive and one CD8 memory plates per donor.

Sequencing was at deep level. TCRdb's table, derived via immunoSEQ multiplex PCR, lists solely in-frame clones and lacks some. The table lists over a million clones, approximately 96% of them singletons. Findings and caveats of the study: Specimens sampled were limited to blood, with tissue repertoires likely differing.

V and J are TRBV12-2 and TRBJ2-5; the DNA was not compared with TRBD2, the D call given in the table. TRBV12-2 is listed as a pseudogene. This clonotype originated in a man younger than 40 in good health. The specimen sequenced was naive CD4+ T cells sorted from blood. Described subset: CD45RA+ positively selected. This chain's CDR3 is CASRDLAGVETQYF. CDR3 bases: TGTGCAAGTCGGGACTTAGCGGGAGTGGAGACCCAGTACTTC.